One and the same sample provided the 26 T cell receptor beta chains below, sequenced in a study of kidney transplant recipient with SARS-CoV-2 infection. One entry per CDR3 protein results from TCRdb running MiXCR on the reads. The table records 200,000 to 250,000 distinct CDR3 sequences, under 30% of them present only once. Sequenced material: a blood sample, taken at baseline and on day 111 from a kidney transplant recipient. These receptors were obtained from a male patient between 25 and 40 years old who had COVID-19 and was a kidney transplant recipient. Some T cells may be provided by the graft donor.

Worth noting for this clonotype: Possible read error: a much larger clone is one base away. The chain has TRBV5-5 and TRBJ1-2; no firm D call. With 7 bases removed from V and 4 bases from J, the gap between germline ends came to 23 bases. CDR3 length: 16 amino acids. Germline V gives CDR1 SGHKS, CDR2 YYEKEE (reference sequence). The CDR3 protein is CASRNSVSRKTYGYTF. Here the CDR3 DNA reads TGTGCCAGCCGGAATAGTGTCTCGCGAAAGACCTATGGCTACACCTTC.

To note about this clonotype: A much larger clone differs by one base, so this may be a read error. The rearrangement uses TRBV6-6 and TRBJ1-2; D gene unclear. Trimming removed 5 bases at V and 4 bases at J, with 23 bases between. Looked up from germline, CDR1 is MNHNY and CDR2 is SVGAGI (reference sequence). This CDR3 has 17 amino acids. The CDR3 DNA is TGTGCCAGCAGTGTCCGCCTAGGTGGGAGAAGGACCTATGGCTACACCTTC. Translated, it gives CASSVRLGGRRTYGYTF.

As concerns this clonotype: An end of the junction differs from the germline gene, which may be a read error. This chain links TRBV3-1 with TRBJ2-1, with 7 bases lining up with TRBD2. Germline assignment: CDR1 LGHDT and CDR2 YNNKEL (reference sequence). The CDR3 has 16 amino acids. The CDR3: CASGQDAGPAGPEQFF. CDR3 sequence (DNA): TGTGCCAGCGGCCAAGATGCGGGACCAGCGGGACCTGAGCAGTTCTTC.

In DNA form, the CDR3 reads TGTGCCAGCAGCTTAGGTGGCTACACCTTC. Translating it yields CASSLGGYTF. The chain has TRBV11-2 and TRBJ1-2; no reliable D call. The CDR3 has 10 amino acids. Germline V gives CDR1 SGHAT, CDR2 FQNNGV. Trimming removed 1 base from V and 7 bases from J, with 1 base in between.

This clonotype was detected ten times or more. This chain uses TRBV7-3 with TRBJ2-5; D possibly matches TRBD1 or TRBD2 (6 bases each). The CDR3 runs 13 residues. V was cut by 4 bases and J by 5 bases, with 11 bases left in between. CDR1 and CDR2 (germline): SGHTA, FQGTGA. CDR3 in amino acids: CASSSGAMETQYF. CDR3 nucleotides: TGTGCCAGCAGCTCGGGGGCAATGGAGACCCAGTACTTC.

This clonotype showed up many times. The rearrangement uses TRBV7-2 and TRBJ2-3; unclear D gene. The V end was cut by 8 bases, the J end by 2 bases, with 8 bases between. Per germline, CDR1 SGHTA and CDR2 FQGNSA. This CDR3 region has 12 residues. The CDR3 DNA reads TGTGCCAGCTTTTTACACACAGATACGCAGTATTTT. This translates into CASFLHTDTQYF.

Only a few counts were recorded for this clonotype. The rearrangement joins TRBV20-1 to TRBJ2-3; D unclear. In germline, CDR1 is DFQATT, CDR2 SNEGSKA (reference sequence). Between the trimmed V and J ends, which lost 5 bases and 2 bases, there was a span of 14 bases. This CDR3 comprises 14 residues. The CDR3 sequence: CSAEHVQYTDTQYF. The CDR3 coding sequence is TGCAGTGCTGAGCATGTCCAATACACAGATACGCAGTATTTT.

This clonotype has a count of ten or more. The chain couples TRBV20-1 to TRBJ1-4; D gene ambiguous. The CDR3 sequence is 13 residues long. V lost 0 bases, J lost 4 bases, and 6 bases lay in between. Germline V lookup: CDR1 DFQATT, CDR2 SNEGSKA (reference sequence). Written as DNA, the CDR3 is TGCAGTGCTAGAGATCCAAGTAATGAAAAACTGTTTTTT. It is translated as CSARDPSNEKLFF.

The chain couples TRBV6-5 to TRBJ1-2; D is perhaps TRBD1 (5 bases). This CDR3 is 12 amino acids long. From germline, CDR1 is MNHEY and CDR2 SVGAGI. With 6 bases removed from V and 12 bases from J, the gap between germline ends came to 17 bases. CDR3 loop: CASREGAAPHTF. For the CDR3, the DNA is TGTGCCAGCAGAGAAGGGGCGGCCCCCCACACCTTC.

The chain couples TRBV5-1 to TRBJ2-3; TRBD2 matches at 13 bases. V shed 6 bases and J 5 bases; nucleotides not matched to a gene: 9. The CDR3 length is 16 residues. Germline lookup yields CDR1 SGHRS and CDR2 YFSETQ. The CDR3 here is CASNLGLAGEIDTQYF. The CDR3 bases are TGCGCCAGCAACCTTGGACTAGCGGGAGAAATAGATACGCAGTATTTT. The full variable domain, in which reference TRBV5-1 and TRBJ2-3 provide the parts outside the CDR3, is KAGVTQTPRYLIKTRGQQVTLSCSPISGHRSVSWYQQTPGQGLQFLFEYFSETQRNKGNFPGRFSGRQFSNSRSEMNVSTLELGDSALYLCASNLGLAGEIDTQYFGPGTRLTVL.

About this clonotype itself: It differs at one base from a far larger clone, so likely a read error. The chain uses TRBV6-8 and TRBJ2-7, with D tentatively TRBD2 (6 bases). The CDR3 covers 15 residues. Germline values: CDR1 MNHGY, CDR2 SAAAGT. The V end was cut by 6 bases, the J end by 4 bases, with 19 bases between. The CDR3 region is CASSSQGGTIYEQYF. The CDR3 nucleotides are TGTGCCAGCAGCTCTCAAGGCGGGACGATATACGAGCAGTACTTC.

Of note for this clonotype: This may be a read error, as it is one base from a much larger clone. This rearrangement joins TRBV28 to TRBJ1-4; D unclear. The germline V gene has CDR1 MDHEN and CDR2 SYDVKM. The CDR3 consists of 16 residues. The V gene lost 5 bases and the J gene lost 1 base, with 14 bases spanning the gap. Here the CDR3 reads CASSAPWRETNEKLFF. CDR3 nucleotides: TGTGCCAGCAGTGCTCCCTGGCGGGAAACTAATGAAAAACTGTTTTTT. Based on the CDR3 plus reference TRBV28 and TRBJ1-4, the full variable domain is DVKVTQSSRYLVKRTGEKVFLECVQDMDHENMFWYRQDPGLGLRLIYFSYDVKMKEKGDIPEGYSVSREKKERFSLILESASTNQTSMYLCASSAPWRETNEKLFFGSGTQLSVL.

This chain uses TRBV7-2 with TRBJ2-3; TRBD2 aligns across 7 bases. Germline V gene data show CDR1 as SGHTA and CDR2 as FQGNSA. V was clipped by 8 bases and J by 2 bases; unmatched bases: 7. The CDR3 has 14 amino acids. The CDR3, as DNA: TGTGCCAGCCTGGAGGGGAGGGACACAGATACGCAGTATTTT. Translating it yields CASLEGRDTDTQYF.

Details on this clonotype: Just one base apart from a much larger clone, this may be a read error. CDR3 protein: CANSFLYSAGTGELFF. Here the CDR3 DNA reads TGTGCCAACAGCTTTTTGTATAGCGCGGGCACCGGGGAGCTGTTTTTT. The rearrangement links TRBV7-9 to TRBJ2-2; a weak D match, TRBD2 (5 bases). The CDR3 has 16 residues. Germline CDR1 and CDR2: SEHNR and FQNEAQ (reference sequence).

This clonotype was seen repeatedly, ten times or more. The chain combines TRBV6-9 with TRBJ1-2, with D hard to call. In germline, CDR1 is MNHGY, CDR2 SVAAGI. V was clipped by 5 bases and J by 4 bases, with 23 bases between them. The CDR3 runs 17 residues. This CDR3 is CASSEWQPYGKTYGYTF. In nucleotides, the CDR3 is TGTGCCAGCAGTGAGTGGCAGCCTTACGGAAAGACCTATGGCTACACCTTC.

This clonotype is a singleton in its sample. This may stem from a read error, because a much larger clone lies one nucleotide away. CDR3 protein: CSAGDSQTSRLYEQYF. The CDR3 coding sequence is TGCAGTGCTGGAGATTCACAGACTAGCAGACTCTACGAGCAGTACTTC. V is TRBV20-1 and J is TRBJ2-7, with TRBD2 identical over 7 bases. From germline, CDR1 is DFQATT and CDR2 SNEGSKA (reference sequence). The CDR3 spans 16 residues.

Concerning this clonotype: A much larger clone is a single base away; this may be a read error. The chain recombines TRBV7-9 with TRBJ2-7; weak D call: TRBD2 (7 bases). CDR1 and CDR2 from the germline V gene are SEHNR and FQNEAQ (reference sequence). The CDR3 spans 12 residues. The CDR3 DNA follows: TGTGCCAGCAGCAGGGGGGGAGACGAGCATTACTTC. The encoded protein is CASSRGGDEHYF.

This clonotype came up many times. The gene calls are TRBV6-2 or TRBV6-3 and TRBJ2-2; 7 nucleotides agree with TRBD1. Germline CDR1 reads MNHEY; CDR2 reads SVGEGT. This CDR3 region has 14 residues. J lost 3 bases, V lost 2 bases, and 0 bases had no gene match. Written as DNA, the CDR3 is TGTGCCAGCAGTTACGGGACAGACACCGGGGAGCTGTTTTTT. Protein product: CASSYGTDTGELFF.

This chain connects TRBV10-1 to TRBJ1-2; D remains ambiguous. Germline V gene data show CDR1 as WNHNN and CDR2 as SYGVQD (reference sequence). V was shortened by 5 bases and J by 4 bases, with 23 bases between the two germline ends. The CDR3 covers 17 residues. The CDR3 nucleotides read TGCGCCAGCAGTCCTATCCCAAGATCGCGAAAGACCTATGGCTACACCTTC. Encoded protein: CASSPIPRSRKTYGYTF.

In its sample, this clonotype was seen many times. The chain recombines TRBV5-1 with TRBJ1-5; no reliable D call. Germline-derived CDR1 and CDR2 are SGHRS and YFSETQ. V was cut by 1 base and J by 3 bases, with 11 bases left in between. This CDR3 is built from 15 residues. The CDR3 nucleotides are TGCGCCAGCAGCTTGTTCCCGGGAGACAATCAGCCCCAGCATTTT. Residues: CASSLFPGDNQPQHF.

This clonotype came up many times. This rearrangement joins TRBV5-5 to TRBJ2-7; D perhaps matches TRBD2 (6 bases). Trimming removed 3 bases at V and 6 bases at J, with 13 bases between. The germline V gene encodes CDR1 SGHKS and CDR2 YYEKEE (reference sequence). This CDR3 has 13 amino acids. The CDR3 protein is CASSSDGGSEQYF. CDR3 bases: TGTGCCAGCAGCTCCGACGGGGGAAGCGAGCAGTACTTC.

This clonotype rates as medium-sized. This chain uses TRBV14 with TRBJ2-7, with TRBD1 as a possible D gene (5 bases). The germline CDR1 and CDR2 sequences are SGHDN and FVKESK. V gave up 3 bases and J gave up 2 bases, with 17 bases separating them. The CDR3 spans 16 residues. DNA of the CDR3: TGTGCCAGCAGCCAGCAGGGTGGCCCCTACCCCTACGAGCAGTACTTC. As protein: CASSQQGGPYPYEQYF.

This clonotype was seen repeatedly, ten times or more. The V gene is TRBV7-8, the J gene TRBJ1-2, with D unclear. The V and J ends lost 4 bases and 4 bases respectively, with 22 bases between them. Germline V gives CDR1 SGHVS, CDR2 FQNEAQ. CDR3 size: 17 residues. The CDR3 protein is CASSYVLFTRKTYGYTF. The CDR3 bases are TGTGCCAGCAGCTACGTTTTGTTTACCCGAAAGACCTATGGCTACACCTTC.

Ten or more counts support this clonotype. CDR3 residues: CASTRTGGPSNEQFF. The CDR3 bases are TGTGCCTCCACACGGACGGGAGGGCCATCCAATGAGCAGTTCTTC. The chain links TRBV18 to TRBJ2-1, with 8 bases matching TRBD2. Germline trimming cut 11 bases from V and 6 bases from J; bases unmatched to any gene: 15. The germline CDR1 and CDR2 sequences are KGHSH and LQKENI. The CDR3 runs 15 residues.

Regarding this clonotype: Since a much larger clone is just one base distant, this may be a read error. This chain links TRBV6-6 with TRBJ1-2; no clear D. Germline V lookup: CDR1 MNHNY, CDR2 SVGAGI (reference sequence). The CDR3 covers 17 residues. The CDR3 loop is CASSELLGGRKAYVYTF. The CDR3 DNA follows: TGTGCCAGCAGTGAATTATTAGGTGGGAGAAAGGCCTATGTCTACACCTTC.

As for this clonotype: It may be a read error: a sequence one base away is much more abundant. The rearrangement joins TRBV10-3 to TRBJ2-1; perhaps TRBD1 as D (6 bases). The CDR3 extends over 15 amino acids. Looked up from germline, CDR1 is ENHRY and CDR2 is SYGVKD. V lost 8 bases, J lost 0 bases, and 14 bases lay in between. CDR3 sequence (DNA): TGTGCCATCGGAAATACAGGGAGCTCCTACAATGAGCAGTTCTTC. This translates into CAIGNTGSSYNEQFF.